One and the same sample provided the 10 T cell receptor beta chains below, sequenced in a study of blood T cell repertoires in COVID-19. Clones were sequenced by immunoSEQ multiplex PCR, and TCRdb holds only the in-frame ones, with some missing. This table has 130,000 to 150,000 clones, over 75% appearing once. Sequenced: peripheral blood. These receptors came from a woman in her sixties with COVID-19, enrolled during active disease.

The chain couples TRBV29-1 to TRBJ2-5, with TRBD1 matching 9 bases. The junction had 3 bases not matched to a gene; V was cut back by 3 bases and J by 4 bases. Germline V gives CDR1 SQVTM, CDR2 ANQGSEA. The CDR3 length is 13 residues. The CDR3 DNA sequence: TGCAGCGTTGAGGGACAGGGTCGAGAGACCCAGTACTTC. It encodes CSVEGQGRETQYF.

This clone was picked up many times. The rearrangement joins TRBV7-8 to TRBJ1-3; TRBD1 matches 8 bases. CDR3 length: 17 residues. With 7 bases clipped from V and 6 bases from J, the junction kept 17 bases outside the gene matches. CDR1 is SGHVS and CDR2 is FQNEAQ in the germline V gene. In nucleotides, the CDR3 is TGTGCCAGCACCGGCCGGGACAGGTTCAATCTCGTAAACACCATATATTTT. It encodes CASTGRDRFNLVNTIYF.

This chain connects TRBV19 to TRBJ2-7, with D perhaps matching TRBD1 (5 bases). Trimming cost V 4 bases and J 1 base, with 11 bases left between them. The germline gives CDR1 LNHDA, CDR2 SQIVND (reference sequence). This CDR3 is built from 14 residues. CDR3 region: CASSNGADSYEQYF. The CDR3 region has the DNA TGTGCCAGTAGTAATGGGGCAGATTCCTACGAGCAGTACTTC.

This clone was seen a single time. The chain recombines TRBV12-3 or TRBV12-4 with TRBJ2-1, with D possibly TRBD1 on 5 matching bases. V lost 7 bases and J lost 2, with 9 bases in between. The CDR3 is made up of 13 amino acids. CDR3 loop: CASTPGPYNEQFF. As DNA, the CDR3 is TGTGCCAGCACCCCAGGGCCCTACAATGAGCAGTTCTTC.

The chain joins TRBV5-1 to TRBJ1-4; the D gene is possibly TRBD1 (6 bases). The V end lost 2 bases, the J end lost 5 bases, and 10 bases lay between the germline ends. This CDR3 spans 14 amino acids. CDR1 is SGHRS, CDR2 YFSETQ, per germline. This chain's CDR3 is CASSFNRENEKLFF. CDR3 nucleotides: TGCGCCAGCAGCTTTAACAGGGAGAATGAAAAACTGTTTTTT.

The rearrangement uses TRBV5-6 and TRBJ2-7; TRBD1 agrees at 12 bases. The CDR3 is 19 residues long. V shed 1 base, J shed 0 bases, and the junction held 11 bases outside the gene matches. Germline values: CDR1 SGHDT, CDR2 YYEEEE. CDR3 amino acids: CASSLKGQGALPISYEQYF. CDR3 coding DNA: TGTGCCAGCAGCTTGAAGGGACAGGGGGCATTACCCATCTCCTACGAGCAGTACTTC.

This chain joins TRBV9 and TRBJ2-3; TRBD2 matches 12 bases. This CDR3 contains 17 residues. J lost 6 bases, V lost 4 bases, and 12 bases had no gene match. Germline lookup yields CDR1 SGDLS and CDR2 YYNGEE. The CDR3 reads CASSYPGLAGGRDTQYF. CDR3 DNA sequence: TGTGCCAGCAGCTATCCGGGGCTAGCGGGGGGGCGCGATACGCAGTATTTT.

This clone was seen a few times. This chain links TRBV7-3 with TRBJ2-1; TRBD2 agrees at 11 bases. Germline V lookup: CDR1 SGHTA, CDR2 FQGTGA. J gave up 1 base and V 5 bases, and 7 bases lay outside the gene matches. This CDR3 is built from 17 residues. The CDR3 bases are TGTGCCAGCAGCCAAGAGGGACTAGCGGTTTCCTACAATGAGCAGTTCTTC. Translation: CASSQEGLAVSYNEQFF.

V is TRBV6-2 or TRBV6-3 and J is TRBJ2-1; TRBD2 matches 8 bases. This CDR3 has 16 amino acids. The J segment lost 5 bases and the V segment lost 4 bases, leaving 10 bases of the junction unmatched. Germline V gene lookup returns CDR1 MNHEY and CDR2 SVGEGT. CDR3 DNA: TGTGCCAGCAGTTTCCGAGGAGGACTAGCCCACAATGAGCAGTTCTTC. Protein sequence: CASSFRGGLAHNEQFF.

In its sample, this clone was seen many times. This chain joins TRBV19 and TRBJ1-3; 8 bases align to TRBD1. Germline CDR1 and CDR2: LNHDA and SQIVND (reference sequence). The CDR3 spans 15 residues. After removal of 5 bases from V and 3 bases from J, the junction contained 6 bases not matched to a gene. The CDR3 DNA reads as TGTGCCAGTAGTTTCCAGGGGGCTGATGGAAACACCATATATTTT. This gives the protein CASSFQGADGNTIYF.